Below, one TCR beta chain is given with its context. This table comes from immunoSEQ multiplex PCR, and its TCRdb copy is limited to in-frame clones, with some not included. The sample contains around 280,000 clones, 87% of which appear only once. The data originate from a study of blood T cell repertoires in COVID-19. From germline, CDR1 is ENHRY and CDR2 SYGVKD. V dropped 0 bases and J dropped 8 bases, with 4 bases sitting between them. This CDR3 contains 12 residues. This clonotype was sampled from a woman aged 40 to 50 who had recovered from COVID-19. Sequenced input: PBMCs or T cells enriched from blood (not recorded which). The chain is built from TRBV10-3 and TRBJ1-4; D is uncertain. CDR3 nucleotides: TGTGCCATCAGTGAGTCGAGCGAAAAACTGTTTTTT. Translated: CAISESSEKLFF.